The rows below give T cell receptor beta chains drawn from one sample of a study of cytomegalovirus exposure and HLA in healthy donors. Only in-frame clones appear in the TCRdb table, and some are missing; sequencing was by immunoSEQ multiplex PCR. This table holds about 52,000 clones, roughly 72% found once. The specimen sequenced was PBMCs. These receptor sequences come from a woman aged 45-65 years in good health and CMV-seronegative. Each CDR3 is given with its conserved first and last residue. A D gene is named only where the DNA matches it firmly.

TRBJ2-5	TRBV5-1	NA	13	TGCGCCAGCAGCCCCGACAGGCAAGAGACCCAGTACTTC	CASSPDRQETQYF
TRBJ2-2	TRBV6-5	NA	15	TGTGCCAGCAGTTCCGGGACTTTGACGGCCGGGGAGCTGTTTTTT	CASSSGTLTAGELFF
TRBJ1-5	TRBV30	NA	13	TGTGCCTGGAGTGAGGACATGAATCAGCCCCAGCATTTT	CAWSEDMNQPQHF
TRBJ1-3	TRBV7-8	NA	15	TGTGCCAGCAGCTTCACAGTCCTCTCTGGAAACACCATATATTTT	CASSFTVLSGNTIYF
TRBJ1-2	TRBV5-6	NA	15	TGTGCCAGCAGCTTGTTTGGGCCAGAAAACTATGGCTACACCTTC	CASSLFGPENYGYTF
TRBJ1-5	TRBV28	NA	14	TGTGCCAGCAGGACGCATCAGGGCAATCAGCCCCAGCATTTT	CASRTHQGNQPQHF
TRBJ1-4	TRBV19	NA	13	TGTGCCAGTAGTACAGGGGAGAAGGAAAAACTGTTTTTT	CASSTGEKEKLFF
TRBJ1-1	TRBV28	NA	14	TGTGCCAGCAGTTCCACAGGGTTGGCCACTGAAGCTTTCTTT	CASSSTGLATEAFF
TRBJ2-5	TRBV21-1	NA	13	TGTGCCAGCAGCAAGACAGACCAAGAGACCCAGTACTTC	CASSKTDQETQYF
TRBJ2-3	TRBV6-5	NA	15	TGTGCCAGCAGTTACAACGTGGGGAGAGAGGATACGCAGTATTTT	CASSYNVGREDTQYF
TRBJ2-7	TRBV5-1	NA	13	TGCGCCAGCAGCTTAGGGAATGGAGGTGAGCAGTACTTC	CASSLGNGGEQYF
TRBJ2-7	TRBV5-8	TRBD2	17	TGTGCCAGCAGCTTGGGACTAGCGGGAGGAATCGGCGACGAGCAGTACTTC	CASSLGLAGGIGDEQYF
TRBJ1-4	TRBV18	NA	15	TGTGCCAGCTCACGCACAGAGACAACTAATGAAAAACTGTTTTTT	CASSRTETTNEKLFF